This T cell receptor (beta chain) was found in a study of vaccination and CD4 T cells after COVID-19. Study in general: In the convalescent cohort, there were six males and four females, two of them Hispanic. Ranging from 14 to 241, the interval between dose two and post-vaccine sampling had a median of about ten weeks.

The ends were cut back, 3 bases at V and 3 bases at J, with 11 bases in the middle. This CDR3 has 15 residues. CDR1 and CDR2 (germline): SEHNR, FQNEAQ (reference sequence). Oncomine TCR Beta short-read sequencing was applied to DNA from cultured CD4+ T cells. Each CDR3 protein gets one entry after TCRdb re-called the PCR reads with MiXCR. The sample consists of about 13,000 distinct CDR3 sequences, roughly two thirds of them appearing once. Treatment: roughly 10-day PBMC culture with coronavirus spike peptide pools or control peptides (ViraFEST assay). By negative selection, CD4+ T cells were isolated once culture had run for about 10 days. Note on this clonotype: As yet, its antigen is unknown.

The V gene is TRBV7-9, the J gene TRBJ2-2, with D tentatively TRBD1 (5 bases). This receptor was taken from a human donor who had recovered from COVID-19. The source material was CD4+ T cells from blood, cultured in vitro. CDR3 residues: CASSFPAGYTGELFF. CDR3 bases: TGTGCCAGCAGCTTCCCAGCAGGGTACACCGGGGAGCTGTTTTTT.